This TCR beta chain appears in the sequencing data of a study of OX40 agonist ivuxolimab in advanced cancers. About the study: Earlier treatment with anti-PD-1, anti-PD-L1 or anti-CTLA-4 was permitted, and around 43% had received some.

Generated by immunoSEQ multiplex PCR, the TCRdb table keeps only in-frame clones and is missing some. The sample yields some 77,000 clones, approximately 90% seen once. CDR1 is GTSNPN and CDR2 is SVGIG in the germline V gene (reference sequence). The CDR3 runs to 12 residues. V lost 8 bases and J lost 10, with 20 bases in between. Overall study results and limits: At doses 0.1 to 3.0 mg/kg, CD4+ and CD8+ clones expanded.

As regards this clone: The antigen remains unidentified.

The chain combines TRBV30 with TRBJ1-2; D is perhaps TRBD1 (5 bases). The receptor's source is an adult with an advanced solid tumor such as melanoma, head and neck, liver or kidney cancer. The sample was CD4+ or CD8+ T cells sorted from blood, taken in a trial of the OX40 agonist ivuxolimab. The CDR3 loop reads CATSGTTDVYTF. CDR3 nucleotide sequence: TGTGCCACCTCCGGGACCACAGATGTCTACACCTTC.